This T cell receptor beta chain was observed in a study of blood T cell repertoires in COVID-19. This CDR3 region has 13 residues. Germline CDR1 and CDR2: GTSNPN and SVGIG (reference sequence). V shed 3 bases, J shed 1 base, and the junction held 2 bases outside the gene matches. In the original processing: The authors estimated nucleated cell counts from reference gene primer amplification. Generated by immunoSEQ multiplex PCR, the TCRdb table keeps only in-frame clones and is missing some. From that table come the V and J calls and clone size; the DNA was used to work out D and trimming. This table holds roughly 81,000 clones, about 89% found once.

The sequencing sample was made of peripheral blood. The chain is built from TRBV30 and TRBJ1-1; the match to TRBD1 covers 7 bases. This TCR was sampled from a man in his 70s with active or convalescent COVID-19. DNA for the CDR3: TGTGCCTGGAGCCAGGGGGGGAACACTGAAGCTTTCTTT. As protein: CAWSQGGNTEAFF.